This T cell receptor (beta chain) was profiled in a study of human T cells and chemical hapten exposure. Study-level background: Investigators sensitized approximately 2 cm by approximately 2 cm of upper inner arm skin with 2% DPC. Regarding the study as a whole: TCRs exceeding 1 in 1000 frequency stayed unchanged with DPC sensitization.

Via MiXCR, TCRdb re-called the RACE reads, giving one row per CDR3 protein. The sample carries tens of thousands of distinct CDR3 sequences, roughly a tenth recorded once. V lost 2 bases to trimming and J lost 6 bases, with 4 bases between them. Germline-derived CDR1 and CDR2 are MNHEY and SVGEGT. This CDR3 contains 11 residues. This clonotype was detected ten times or more. Its target is not known. Time point here: patch test 1, 2 weeks after DPC sensitization. The treatment: therapeutic diphenylcyclopropenone sensitization with weekly scalp DPC. Researchers sampled blood before each patch test went on.

The receptor's source is a woman in her thirties or forties with alopecia areata. Some clones in this sample may be carry-over from other donors' samples. The input for sequencing was whole blood, taken in connection with sensitization to the hapten diphenylcyclopropenone (DPC). The genes are TRBV6-2 or TRBV6-3 and TRBJ1-2; D gene unclear. The CDR3 sequence: CASSYIDGYTF. CDR3 sequence (DNA): TGTGCCAGCAGTTACATCGATGGCTACACCTTC.